What follows are 16 T cell receptor beta chains derived from one specimen sequenced in a study of CD8+ T cells in alopecia areata. RNA was extracted and reverse transcribed into cDNA as the sequencing template. The table came from immunoSEQ multiplex PCR; TCRdb's copy has only in-frame clones and leaves some out. Altogether 80,000 to 100,000 clones are present, under 45% being singletons, with the ten largest covering approximately 0.79%. The sample consisted of CD4+ T cells sorted from blood. The receptors stem from a human donor with alopecia areata.

The chain couples TRBV27 to TRBJ2-7; D ambiguous. This CDR3 is built from 13 residues. The germline V gene encodes CDR1 MNHEY and CDR2 SMNVEV (reference sequence). The germline V and J ends were trimmed by 6 bases and 4 bases, with 13 bases remaining between them. The CDR3 DNA is TGTGCCAGCAGCCCATCGAACCGTTACGAGCAGTACTTC. Protein: CASSPSNRYEQYF.

This clone was detected a few times. The V call is TRBV29-1, the J call TRBJ1-4, with D tentatively TRBD1 (5 bases). The CDR3 consists of 14 residues. Trimming pared 4 bases from V and 3 bases from J, leaving 12 bases between. CDR1 and CDR2 (germline): SQVTM, ANQGSEA. As DNA, the CDR3 is TGCAGCGTTGCTCCGGGGCTAGCTAATGAAAAACTGTTTTTT. It translates to CSVAPGLANEKLFF.

This clone was picked up a small number of times. This chain joins TRBV5-1 and TRBJ2-3; D may be TRBD2 (5 bases). The CDR3 is 14 amino acids. V was pared by 0 bases and J by 3 bases, with 8 bases between. The germline CDR1 and CDR2 sequences are SGHRS and YFSETQ. The CDR3 spells CASSLVEVTDTQYF. In nucleotides, the CDR3 is TGCGCCAGCAGCTTGGTGGAGGTAACAGATACGCAGTATTTT.

The chain carries TRBV30 and TRBJ2-1; D gene uncertain. The CDR3 has 14 amino acids. The V gene lost 1 base and the J gene lost 3 bases, with 10 bases spanning the gap. The germline V gene encodes CDR1 GTSNPN and CDR2 SVGIG (reference sequence). CDR3 coding DNA: TGTGCCTGGAGTGCAGGATTGAACTACAATGAGCAGTTCTTC. Residues: CAWSAGLNYNEQFF.

The CDR3 nucleotides are TGCAGCGTGGGGACAGGGTGGGAGCAGTACTTC. It is translated as CSVGTGWEQYF. The J gene is TRBJ2-7, the V gene TRBV29-1, with 9 bases lining up with TRBD1. With V trimmed by 6 bases and J by 7 bases, 4 bases remained unmatched. Germline lookup yields CDR1 SQVTM and CDR2 ANQGSEA. This CDR3 is built from 11 residues.

J is TRBJ1-5 and V is TRBV6-1; the D is unclear. CDR1 is MNHNS and CDR2 is SASEGT in the germline V gene. Trimming took 6 bases from V and 6 from J, leaving 12 bases between them. The length of the CDR3 is 13 residues. This CDR3 is CASRVADPQPQHF. The CDR3 DNA reads TGTGCCAGCAGGGTGGCAGATCCTCAGCCCCAGCATTTT.

The CDR3 sequence is CASVEDRGSPLHF. The CDR3 DNA reads TGTGCCAGCGTGGAGGACAGGGGTTCACCCCTCCACTTT. The rearrangement links TRBV2 to TRBJ1-6; 9 positions agree with TRBD1. Germline loops: CDR1 SNHLY, CDR2 FYNNEI. The J segment lost 9 bases and the V segment lost 8 bases, leaving 5 bases of the junction unmatched. This CDR3 contains 13 residues. The variable domain in full, with the rest retrieved from reference TRBV2 and TRBJ1-6, is EPEVTQTPSHQVTQMGQEVILRCVPISNHLYFYWYRQILGQKVEFLVSFYNNEISEKSEIFDDQFSVERPDGSNFTLKIRSTKLEDSAMYFCASVEDRGSPLHFGNGTRLTVT.

The CDR3 DNA reads TGTGCCAGCAGCTTGGTGGAGAGCGAGCAGTACTTC. It is translated as CASSLVESEQYF. This rearrangement joins TRBV11-2 to TRBJ2-7, with D uncertain. The CDR3 runs 12 residues. V was trimmed by 3 bases and J by 6 bases, leaving 9 bases between them. Germline CDR1 SGHAT, CDR2 FQNNGV.

The genes are TRBV6-5 and TRBJ2-2; D might be TRBD2 (5 bases). Germline V gene lookup returns CDR1 MNHEY and CDR2 SVGAGI. The CDR3 is 14 residues long. Trimming stripped 6 bases from V and 6 bases from J, with 14 bases between. CDR3 DNA: TGTGCCAGCAGCACAAGGAAGCGGTCCGGGGAGCTGTTTTTT. Its protein product is CASSTRKRSGELFF.

By share of the sample, this clone is medium-sized. V is TRBV19 and J is TRBJ2-2; D is perhaps TRBD1 (6 bases). Per germline, CDR1 LNHDA and CDR2 SQIVND (reference sequence). The CDR3 extends over 15 amino acids. Trimming pared 4 bases from V and 7 bases from J, leaving 16 bases between. CDR3 nucleotides: TGTGCCAGTAGTACCTCACAGGGCGGAATCGGGGAGCTGTTTTTT. It yields the protein CASSTSQGGIGELFF.

J is TRBJ1-4 and V is TRBV2, with 9 bases that match TRBD1. The CDR3 length is 14 residues. V lost 6 bases, J lost 8 bases, and 7 bases stayed unmatched. CDR1 is SNHLY, CDR2 FYNNEI, per germline. The CDR3 spells CASRGDREWEKLFF. The CDR3 coding sequence is TGTGCCAGCAGGGGGGACAGGGAATGGGAAAAACTGTTTTTT.

The chain carries TRBV25-1 and TRBJ2-7, with D unclear. The V gene's germline CDR1 is MGHDK and CDR2 SYGVNS. V lost 1 base and J 0 bases, leaving 10 bases between the germline ends. This CDR3 contains 15 residues. The CDR3 reads CASSELAGSSYEQYF. The CDR3 nucleotides read TGTGCCAGCAGTGAATTGGCAGGTAGCTCCTACGAGCAGTACTTC.

V is TRBV2 and J is TRBJ1-4; no clear D. The CDR3 is made up of 14 amino acids. Per the germline V gene, CDR1 is SNHLY and CDR2 is FYNNEI. The germline V and J ends were trimmed by 11 bases and 6 bases, with 19 bases remaining between them. The CDR3 protein is CAQGRLFKDEKLFF. CDR3 nucleotides: TGTGCCCAAGGACGACTATTTAAGGATGAAAAACTGTTTTTT.

Note on this clone: One end of the junction is discordant with germline, which a read error may explain. The chain is built from TRBV4-1 and TRBJ2-5, with D hard to call. The germline CDR1 and CDR2 sequences are MGHRA and YSYEKL. CDR3 length: 13 residues. In nucleotides, the CDR3 is TGCGCCAGCAGCCAAGGGCCTCTAGAGGCCCAGTACTTC. Its translation: CASSQGPLEAQYF.

In this sample, this clone turned up a few times. The V gene is TRBV29-1, the J gene TRBJ2-5, with a weak D call TRBD1 (5 bases). Germline CDR1 is SQVTM and CDR2 is ANQGSEA. V was clipped by 6 bases and J by 2 bases, with 10 bases between them. This CDR3 has 12 amino acids. The CDR3 here is CSVGPGQETQYF. In DNA form, the CDR3 reads TGCAGCGTGGGGCCTGGGCAAGAGACCCAGTACTTC.

The rearrangement links TRBV29-1 to TRBJ1-1, with D perhaps TRBD1 (5 bases). From germline, CDR1 is SQVTM and CDR2 ANQGSEA. The CDR3 length is 14 residues. The V end was cut by 0 bases, the J end by 5 bases, with 13 bases between. The CDR3 here is CSVEDPAWGTEAFF. In nucleotides, the CDR3 is TGCAGCGTTGAAGACCCGGCGTGGGGGACTGAAGCTTTCTTT.